Shown below are 21 T cell receptor beta chains from a single sample sequenced in a study of cytomegalovirus exposure and HLA in healthy donors. 13 Jbeta primers and 60 Vbeta primers were used for the PCR. Generated by immunoSEQ multiplex PCR, the TCRdb table keeps only in-frame clones and is missing some. The sample carries about 140,000 clones, approximately 82% recorded once. Material: PBMCs. Receptors were obtained from a woman aged 55-75 years in good health and CMV-seropositive.

The table lists this clone with a few counts. The chain employs TRBV5-6 and TRBJ2-7, with a weak D call TRBD2 (7 bases). Germline-derived CDR1 and CDR2 are SGHDT and YYEEEE. Trimming took off 2 bases at V and 1 base at J, with 13 bases between the two ends. The CDR3 sequence is 15 residues long. The chain's CDR3 is CASSFRGAGSYEQYF. In nucleotides, the CDR3 is TGTGCCAGCAGCTTTCGGGGGGCAGGATCCTACGAGCAGTACTTC.

The gene calls are TRBV5-1 and TRBJ1-5; 9 nucleotides line up with TRBD1. Germline-derived CDR1 and CDR2 are SGHRS and YFSETQ. Losses at the gene ends were 4 bases for V and 4 bases for J; bases not matched to a gene: 3. The CDR3 is made up of 14 amino acids. Here the CDR3 DNA reads TGCGCCAGCAGCACCGGACAGGGGAATCAGCCCCAGCATTTT. This encodes CASSTGQGNQPQHF.

This clone was picked up a small number of times. The gene calls are TRBV19 and TRBJ2-6, with D hard to call. Germline CDR1 reads LNHDA; CDR2 reads SQIVND (reference sequence). This CDR3 region has 15 residues. Trimming took off 2 bases at V and 4 bases at J, with 9 bases between the two ends. CDR3 in amino acids: CASSISSPGANVLTF. The DNA for the CDR3 is TGTGCCAGTAGTATAAGCTCGCCGGGGGCCAACGTCCTGACTTTC.

V and J are TRBV7-2 and TRBJ2-3, with 7 bases lining up with TRBD2. V gave up 0 bases and J gave up 0 bases; unmatched junction bases: 0. The CDR3 is 15 residues long. CDR1 is SGHTA and CDR2 is FQGNSA in the germline V gene. The CDR3 protein is CASSLASGSTDTQYF. The CDR3 coding sequence is TGTGCCAGCAGCTTAGCTAGCGGGAGCACAGATACGCAGTATTTT.

The genes are TRBV27 and TRBJ1-5; D is unresolved. CDR1 is MNHEY and CDR2 is SMNVEV in the germline V gene (reference sequence). The CDR3 has 14 amino acids. The ends were cut back, 11 bases at V and 0 bases at J, with 14 bases in the middle. The CDR3 protein is CAPKKSDSNQPQHF. CDR3 nucleotide sequence: TGTGCCCCTAAAAAGAGTGATAGCAATCAGCCCCAGCATTTT.

The genes are TRBV7-9 and TRBJ2-3; 9 bases are shared with TRBD2. The CDR3 contains 15 residues. J lost 4 bases, V lost 2 bases, and 4 bases had no gene match. CDR1 and CDR2 (germline): SEHNR, FQNEAQ (reference sequence). The CDR3 loop reads CASSLISGSSDTQYF. The CDR3 DNA reads TGTGCCAGCAGCTTAATTAGCGGGAGTTCAGATACGCAGTATTTT.

The chain joins TRBV6-5 to TRBJ2-1; the D is unclear. This CDR3 comprises 15 residues. Germline CDR1 MNHEY, CDR2 SVGAGI. With 5 bases removed from V and 0 bases from J, the gap between germline ends came to 11 bases. CDR3 sequence reads: CASSPYDSSYNEQFF. CDR3 DNA: TGTGCCAGCAGTCCCTATGACTCCTCCTACAATGAGCAGTTCTTC.

The V and J genes are TRBV6-4 and TRBJ2-7; 10 bases are a match to TRBD2. The germline gives CDR1 MRHNA, CDR2 SNTAGT. Losses at the gene ends were 8 bases for V and 1 base for J; bases not matched to a gene: 20. The CDR3 spans 19 residues. CDR3 in amino acids: CASGYSPGLAPKRSYEQYF. The CDR3 DNA reads as TGTGCCAGCGGGTACTCCCCGGGACTAGCGCCGAAACGTTCCTACGAGCAGTACTTC.

This clone turned up a few times. CDR3 protein: CASSLQGAGTEAFF. The CDR3 nucleotides are TGTGCCAGCAGTTTACAGGGGGCCGGCACTGAAGCTTTCTTT. V usage is TRBV28 and J usage is TRBJ1-1, with 8 bases fitting TRBD1. V lost 2 bases and J lost 4; bases outside the gene matches: 3. Germline V CDR1 and CDR2: MDHEN, SYDVKM. CDR3 length: 14 amino acids.

The rearrangement links TRBV6-6 to TRBJ2-5, with 10 bases lining up with TRBD1. Matching the DNA end better, TRBJ2-7 makes the J call doubtful. Germline V lookup: CDR1 MNHNY, CDR2 SVGAGI (reference sequence). This CDR3 has 15 residues. The CDR3 coding sequence is TGTGCCAGCAGTCCGCGGGACAGGGGATCCTACGAGCAGTACTTC. This gives the protein CASSPRDRGSYEQYF.

V usage is TRBV6-6 and J usage is TRBJ2-5; D is ambiguous. CDR1 is MNHNY and CDR2 is SVGAGI in the germline V gene (reference sequence). The CDR3 spans 14 residues. Trimming removed 2 bases at V and 2 bases at J, with 9 bases between. In nucleotides, the CDR3 is TGTGCCAGCAGTTACCCGCAGCGACAAGAGACCCAGTACTTC. Translation gives CASSYPQRQETQYF.

The chain uses TRBV5-1 and TRBJ2-1, with 7 bases matching TRBD1. Germline CDR1 and CDR2: SGHRS and YFSETQ. This CDR3 has 15 residues. The ends lost 1 base at V and 2 bases at J; junction bases unmatched: 3. The CDR3 is CASSLPGQTYNEQFF. DNA of the CDR3: TGCGCCAGCAGCTTGCCGGGACAGACCTACAATGAGCAGTTCTTC.

The V gene is TRBV2, the J gene TRBJ1-4, with 8 bases aligning to TRBD1. J gave up 5 bases and V 6 bases, and 8 bases lay outside the gene matches. The CDR3 is made up of 15 amino acids. Germline V gene sequence: CDR1 SNHLY, CDR2 FYNNEI. DNA of the CDR3: TGTGCCAGCAGCCTTAGGACAGGGTACAATGAAAAACTGTTTTTT. This encodes CASSLRTGYNEKLFF.

The V gene is TRBV6-5, the J gene TRBJ2-7, with a tentative D call TRBD2 (6 bases). The CDR3 sequence is 16 residues long. V was clipped by 4 bases and J by 7 bases, with 23 bases between them. The germline CDR1 and CDR2 sequences are MNHEY and SVGAGI. The CDR3, as DNA: TGTGCCAGCAGTTCGATCGGGACTCTCGAAGCGGGTGAGCAGTACTTC. It codes for CASSSIGTLEAGEQYF.

Turning to this clone: This sample also contains other DNA sequences that code for the same CDR3. V and J are TRBV5-1 and TRBJ2-5, with 9 bases fitting TRBD2. The CDR3 loop spans 15 amino acids. In germline, CDR1 is SGHRS, CDR2 YFSETQ. The trim removed 2 bases at V and 5 bases at J, leaving 7 bases unmatched. The CDR3 loop reads CASSLGLAGRETQYF. CDR3 sequence (DNA): TGCGCCAGCAGCTTAGGGCTAGCGGGACGGGAGACCCAGTACTTC.

The V call is TRBV6-6, the J call TRBJ2-3; D ambiguous. The germline V gene encodes CDR1 MNHNY and CDR2 SVGAGI (reference sequence). V was clipped by 2 bases and J by 2 bases, with 5 bases between them. The CDR3 loop spans 13 amino acids. The CDR3 sequence: CASSYLYTDTQYF. CDR3 nucleotides: TGTGCCAGCAGTTACCTCTACACAGATACGCAGTATTTT.

The CDR3 DNA sequence: TGTGCCAGCAGCTGGAGAGGGTTGCAAGAGACCCAGTACTTC. It yields the protein CASSWRGLQETQYF. The chain combines TRBV7-9 with TRBJ2-5, with a possible D match to TRBD2 (5 bases). Trimming removed 4 bases at V and 2 bases at J, with 11 bases between. This CDR3 is built from 14 residues. Looked up from germline, CDR1 is SEHNR and CDR2 is FQNEAQ (reference sequence).

V gene TRBV5-1 combines with J gene TRBJ2-2; a possible D gene is TRBD2 (5 bases). Trimming removed 4 bases from V and 3 bases from J, with 13 bases in between. Germline CDR1 and CDR2: SGHRS and YFSETQ. There are 15 residues in the CDR3. CDR3 in DNA: TGCGCCAGCAGCGGCCGGGGTGACGACACCGGGGAGCTGTTTTTT. It yields the protein CASSGRGDDTGELFF.

A single count supports this clone. The chain links TRBV5-1 to TRBJ2-6; possible D gene TRBD1, 6 bases. Germline CDR1 and CDR2: SGHRS and YFSETQ. The ends were cut back, 4 bases at V and 1 base at J, with 12 bases in the middle. The CDR3 length is 16 residues. The CDR3 DNA is TGCGCCAGCAGCCGACAGGCCCCTTCTGGGGCCAACGTCCTGACTTTC. Protein product: CASSRQAPSGANVLTF.

The chain links TRBV30 to TRBJ2-7, with D possibly TRBD2 on 5 matching bases. The germline V and J ends were trimmed by 3 bases and 6 bases, with 12 bases remaining between them. Germline V gene data show CDR1 as GTSNPN and CDR2 as SVGIG (reference sequence). The CDR3 totals 12 residues. CDR3 sequence: CAWSPSGVEQYF. CDR3 nucleotides: TGTGCCTGGAGCCCTTCCGGGGTCGAGCAGTACTTC.

The chain recombines TRBV4-1 with TRBJ1-5, with D perhaps matching TRBD1 (6 bases). Trimming pared 0 bases from V and 11 bases from J, leaving 23 bases between. CDR3 length: 17 amino acids. CDR1 is MGHRA, CDR2 YSYEKL, per germline. The CDR3 region is CASSQDEVQGLVSAQHF. DNA of the CDR3: TGCGCCAGCAGCCAAGATGAGGTCCAGGGGTTGGTCTCAGCCCAGCATTTT.